The source of this T cell receptor beta chain is a study of type 1 regulatory T cells. Across the whole study: T-allo10 is an in vitro-generated, Tr1-enriched CD4 T cell product specific for alloantigen.

The CDR3 spans 17 residues. V lost 1 base to trimming and J lost 2 bases; unmatched junction nucleotides: 8. One entry per CDR3 protein, called by TCRdb with MiXCR from the reads. The data show some 89,000 distinct CDR3 sequences, about 28% seen once. The TCR comes from a human donor in good health. Sequencing was performed on CD4+ T cells, either the whole sample or a sorted fraction (not recorded which). The J gene is TRBJ2-7, the V gene TRBV12-3 or TRBV12-4, with 10 positions matching TRBD2. The CDR3 DNA reads TGTGCCAGCAGTTTAGGCCCAGGACTAGCGGAAACCTACGAGCAGTACTTC. Its translation is CASSLGPGLAETYEQYF.